The rows below give T cell receptor beta chains drawn from one sample of a study of technical replicates of blood from several donors. The assay was immunoSEQ multiplex PCR, and TCRdb's table has in-frame clones only and misses some. Found here are 95,000 to 100,000 clones, 96% of them singletons; the top ten hold 0.21%. The specimen was T cells isolated from PBMCs. These receptors all come from a human donor in good health. The CDR3 runs from the conserved cysteine through the conserved F or W. A D gene is named only where the DNA matches it firmly.

>TRBD1|TRBJ1-1|TRBV30
CAWDRGLETEAFF
>TRBD2|TRBJ2-5|TRBV5-1
CASSLAALAGGRETQYF
>NA|TRBJ2-7|TRBV5-4
CASTIDSPHEQYF
>TRBD2|TRBJ2-2|TRBV28
CASSFREQARAGKLNTGELFF
>NA|TRBJ2-7|TRBV30
CAWTLPGTYEQYF
>NA|TRBJ2-1|TRBV11-2
CASSFTGPLRGRYNEQFF
>TRBD2|TRBJ2-7|TRBV7-2
CASSSTGTRVYEQYF
>TRBD2|TRBJ2-7|TRBV2
CASSYKRGGHLNYEQYF
>TRBD2|TRBJ2-1|TRBV6-4
CASSPTGLAGNEQFF
>NA|TRBJ1-4|TRBV7-9
CASSPSGAVNEKLFF
>NA|TRBJ2-1|TRBV18
CASSPPNWGRRNNEQFF
>TRBD1|TRBJ1-2|TRBV25-1
CASEKTGAGYTF
>NA|TRBJ1-2|TRBV21-1
CASTRGGQVYGYTF
>NA|TRBJ1-5|TRBV6-5
CASSTGLQPQHF
>NA|TRBJ2-3|TRBV14
CASSYRFYTDTQYF
>TRBD2|TRBJ2-2|TRBV27
CASSLSLGRALYTGELFF
>TRBD1|TRBJ2-1|TRBV7-8
CASSFLGTEPDEQFF
>NA|TRBJ2-5|TRBV11-2
CASSILNGGSQETQYF
>TRBD1|TRBJ1-5|TRBV5-1
CPSQGDRNQPQHF
>TRBD1|TRBJ1-5|TRBV30
CAWSEGQLYQPQHF
>TRBD2|TRBJ2-7|TRBV28
CASSLSGTSGSYEQYF
>NA|TRBJ1-3|TRBV5-1
CASSPGNSGNTIYF
>NA|TRBJ1-3|TRBV19
CASSMGPRSTIYF
>TRBD1|TRBJ1-2|TRBV2
CASTLEQGLIGEDGYTF
>NA|TRBJ1-2|TRBV4-1
CASSQVSRGFGDYTF
>TRBD2|TRBJ2-7|TRBV7-7
CASSQRGEGEQYF
>TRBD2|TRBJ2-1|TRBV6-5
CASSYRAGGPWNEQFF
>TRBD2|TRBJ2-1|TRBV2
CASRFLAGAEQFF
>TRBD2|TRBJ2-3|TRBV25-1
CASSEAGGTDTQYF
>NA|TRBJ2-1|TRBV5-1
CASSLEAQNNEQFF
>NA|TRBJ1-4|TRBV12-5
CASGLVIRAGHNEKLFF
>NA|TRBJ1-2|TRBV18
CASSPPGHWDKTNYGYTF
>TRBD2|TRBJ2-2|TRBV7-9
CARPSRASGSLRNTGELFF
>NA|TRBJ1-1|TRBV5-4
CASSLDPGGTEAFF
>NA|TRBJ1-6|TRBV5-1
CASSLLGDFNSPLHF
>TRBD2|TRBJ2-3|TRBV5-4
CASSFQTAGVGTDTQYF
>TRBD2|TRBJ2-1|TRBV7-6
CASSFGTRGDEQFF
>NA|TRBJ2-1|TRBV6-6
CASRPGLYNEQFF
>NA|TRBJ2-1|TRBV28
CASSFNLDNEQFF
>NA|TRBJ1-5|TRBV4-2
CASSQGGGRGSNQPQHF
>NA|TRBJ1-2|TRBV7-9
CASSRQVHSPPYGYTF
>TRBD2|TRBJ2-7|TRBV28
CASSYPPGGSWEQYF
>NA|TRBJ1-1|TRBV5-1
CASSFTETVNTEAFF
>NA|TRBJ1-2|TRBV15
CATSRGFMSEKRYGYTF
>NA|TRBJ1-1|TRBV7-3
CASSLDGMNTEAFF
>TRBD1|TRBJ2-3|TRBV5-4
CASSPTGVSTDTQYF
>NA|TRBJ1-1|TRBV15
CATSSGQLNTEAFF
>NA|TRBJ1-5|TRBV5-1
CATQPRTVSGNQPQHF
>TRBD1|TRBJ2-2|TRBV9
CASNRDRNTGELFF